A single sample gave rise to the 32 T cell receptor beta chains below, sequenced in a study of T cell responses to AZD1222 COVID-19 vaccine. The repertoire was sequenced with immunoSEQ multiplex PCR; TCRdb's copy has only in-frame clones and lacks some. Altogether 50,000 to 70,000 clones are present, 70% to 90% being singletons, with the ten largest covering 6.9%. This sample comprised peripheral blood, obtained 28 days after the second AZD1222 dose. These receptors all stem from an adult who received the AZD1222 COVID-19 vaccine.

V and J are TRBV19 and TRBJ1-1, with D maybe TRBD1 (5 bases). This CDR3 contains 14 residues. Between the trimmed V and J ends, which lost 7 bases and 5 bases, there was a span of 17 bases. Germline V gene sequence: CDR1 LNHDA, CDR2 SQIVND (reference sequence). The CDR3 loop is CASTGTFKGTEAFF. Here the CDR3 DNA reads TGTGCCAGTACTGGGACTTTTAAGGGGACTGAAGCTTTCTTT. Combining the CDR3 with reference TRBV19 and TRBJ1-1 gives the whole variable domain DGGITQSPKYLFRKEGQNVTLSCEQNLNHDAMYWYRQDPGQGLRLIYYSQIVNDFQKGDIAEGYSVSREKKESFPLTVTSAQKNPTAFYLCASTGTFKGTEAFFGQGTRLTVV.

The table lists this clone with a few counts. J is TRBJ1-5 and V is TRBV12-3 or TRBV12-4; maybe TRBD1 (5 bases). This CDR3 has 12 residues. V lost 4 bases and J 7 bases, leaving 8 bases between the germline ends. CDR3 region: CASSSGHQPQHF. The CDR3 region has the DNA TGTGCCAGCAGTTCCGGACACCAGCCCCAGCATTTT.

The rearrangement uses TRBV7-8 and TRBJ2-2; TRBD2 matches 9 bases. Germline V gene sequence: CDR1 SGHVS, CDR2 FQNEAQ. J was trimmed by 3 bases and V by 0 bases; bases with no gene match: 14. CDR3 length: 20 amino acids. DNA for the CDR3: TGTGCCAGCAGCTTAGCGAGGATAGCGGGAGATTTTCCGGACACCGGGGAGCTGTTTTTT. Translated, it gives CASSLARIAGDFPDTGELFF.

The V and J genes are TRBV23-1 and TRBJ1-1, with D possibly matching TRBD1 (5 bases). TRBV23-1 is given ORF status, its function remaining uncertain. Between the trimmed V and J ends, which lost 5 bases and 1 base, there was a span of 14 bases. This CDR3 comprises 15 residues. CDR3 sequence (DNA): TGCGCCAGCAGTTACGACAGCTTTAAGAACACTGAAGCTTTCTTT. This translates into CASSYDSFKNTEAFF.

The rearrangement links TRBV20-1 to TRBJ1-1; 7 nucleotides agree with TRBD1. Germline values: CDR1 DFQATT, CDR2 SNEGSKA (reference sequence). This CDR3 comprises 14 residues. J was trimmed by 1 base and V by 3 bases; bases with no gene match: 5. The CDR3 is CSASRGRRNTEAFF. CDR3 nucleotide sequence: TGCAGTGCTAGTAGGGGGCGAAGGAACACTGAAGCTTTCTTT.

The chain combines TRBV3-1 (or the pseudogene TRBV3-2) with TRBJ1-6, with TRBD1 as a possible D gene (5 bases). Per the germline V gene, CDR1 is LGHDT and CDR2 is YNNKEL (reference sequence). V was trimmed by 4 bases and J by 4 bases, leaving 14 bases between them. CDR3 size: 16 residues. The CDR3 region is CASSLEATAYNSPLHF. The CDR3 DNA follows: TGTGCCAGCAGCCTAGAGGCGACAGCATATAATTCACCCCTCCACTTT.

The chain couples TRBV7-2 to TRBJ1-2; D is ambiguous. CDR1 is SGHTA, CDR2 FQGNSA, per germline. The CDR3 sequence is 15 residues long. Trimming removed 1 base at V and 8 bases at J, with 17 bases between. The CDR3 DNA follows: TGTGCCAGCAGCTTAGAGCCGGCGGGATGGGGAGGCTACACCTTC. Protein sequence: CASSLEPAGWGGYTF.

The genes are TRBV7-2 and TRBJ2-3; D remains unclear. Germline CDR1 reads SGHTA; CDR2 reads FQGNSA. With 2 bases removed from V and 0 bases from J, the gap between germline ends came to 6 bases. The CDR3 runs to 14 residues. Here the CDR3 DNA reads TGTGCCAGCAGCTTACAGATTAGCACAGATACGCAGTATTTT. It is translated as CASSLQISTDTQYF. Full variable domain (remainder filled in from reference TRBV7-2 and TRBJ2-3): GAGVSQSPSNKVTEKGKDVELRCDPISGHTALYWYRQSLGQGLEFLIYFQGNSAPDKSGLPSDRFSAERTGGSVSTLTIQRTQQEDSAVYLCASSLQISTDTQYFGPGTRLTVL.

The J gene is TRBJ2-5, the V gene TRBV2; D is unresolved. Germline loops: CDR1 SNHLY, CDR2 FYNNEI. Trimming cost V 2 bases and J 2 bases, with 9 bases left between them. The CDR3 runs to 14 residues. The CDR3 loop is CASSEFAPQETQYF. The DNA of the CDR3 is TGTGCCAGCAGTGAATTTGCTCCTCAAGAGACCCAGTACTTC.

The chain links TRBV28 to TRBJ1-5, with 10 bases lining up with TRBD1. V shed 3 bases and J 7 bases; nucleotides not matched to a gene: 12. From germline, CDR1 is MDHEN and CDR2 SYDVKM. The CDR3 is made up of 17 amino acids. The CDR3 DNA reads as TGTGCCAGCAGTTTCCTAAACACCGGGACAGGGGCCCAGCCCCAGCATTTT. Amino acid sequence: CASSFLNTGTGAQPQHF.

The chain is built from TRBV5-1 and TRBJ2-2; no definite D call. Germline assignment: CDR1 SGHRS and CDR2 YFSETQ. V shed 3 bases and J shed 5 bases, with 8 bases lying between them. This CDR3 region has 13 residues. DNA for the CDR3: TGCGCCAGCAGCTCAATGGGGACCGGGGAGCTGTTTTTT. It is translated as CASSSMGTGELFF. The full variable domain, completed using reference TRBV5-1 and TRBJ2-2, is KAGVTQTPRYLIKTRGQQVTLSCSPISGHRSVSWYQQTPGQGLQFLFEYFSETQRNKGNFPGRFSGRQFSNSRSEMNVSTLELGDSALYLCASSSMGTGELFFGEGSRLTVL.

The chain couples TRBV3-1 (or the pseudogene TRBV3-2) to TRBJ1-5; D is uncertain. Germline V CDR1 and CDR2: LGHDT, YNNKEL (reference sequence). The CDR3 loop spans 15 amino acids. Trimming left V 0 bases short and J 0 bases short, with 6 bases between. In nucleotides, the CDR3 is TGTGCCAGCAGCCAAGAGGTACTTAGCAATCAGCCCCAGCATTTT. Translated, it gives CASSQEVLSNQPQHF.

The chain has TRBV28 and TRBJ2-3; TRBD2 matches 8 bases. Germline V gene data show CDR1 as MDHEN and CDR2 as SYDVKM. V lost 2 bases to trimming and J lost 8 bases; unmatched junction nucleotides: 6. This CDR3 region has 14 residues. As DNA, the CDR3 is TGTGCCAGCAGTTTAAAGGCGGGGGGAGTTACGCAGTATTTT. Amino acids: CASSLKAGGVTQYF.

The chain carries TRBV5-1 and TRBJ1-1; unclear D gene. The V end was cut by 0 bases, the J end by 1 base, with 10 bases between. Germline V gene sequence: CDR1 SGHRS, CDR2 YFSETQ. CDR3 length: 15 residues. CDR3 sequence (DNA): TGCGCCAGCAGCTTGGGGCTCCGGAAGAACACTGAAGCTTTCTTT. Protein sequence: CASSLGLRKNTEAFF.

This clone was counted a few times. CDR3 in amino acids: CASSQEPQASTEAFF. The CDR3 DNA reads TGTGCCAGCAGCCAAGAGCCGCAGGCGAGCACTGAAGCTTTCTTT. The gene calls are TRBV4-2 and TRBJ1-1; D gene unclear. There are 15 residues in the CDR3. V was pared by 0 bases and J by 4 bases, with 12 bases between. CDR1 is LGHNA, CDR2 YNFKEQ, per germline.

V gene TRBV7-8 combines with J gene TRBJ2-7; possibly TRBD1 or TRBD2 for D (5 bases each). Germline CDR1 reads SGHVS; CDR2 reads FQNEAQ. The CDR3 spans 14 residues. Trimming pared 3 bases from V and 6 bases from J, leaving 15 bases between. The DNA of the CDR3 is TGTGCCAGCAGCTTTAACAGCGGCCAGGGCGAGCAGTACTTC. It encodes CASSFNSGQGEQYF.

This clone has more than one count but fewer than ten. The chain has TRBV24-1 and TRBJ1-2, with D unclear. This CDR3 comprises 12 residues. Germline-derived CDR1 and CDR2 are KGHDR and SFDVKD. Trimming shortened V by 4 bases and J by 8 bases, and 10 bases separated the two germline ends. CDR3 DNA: TGTGCCACCAGTGACCCTAACCGGGGCTACACCTTC. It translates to CATSDPNRGYTF.

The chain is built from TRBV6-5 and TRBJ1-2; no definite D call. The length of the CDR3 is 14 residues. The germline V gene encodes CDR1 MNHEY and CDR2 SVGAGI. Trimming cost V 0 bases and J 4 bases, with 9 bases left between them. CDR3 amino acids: CASSYSISRYGYTF. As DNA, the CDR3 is TGTGCCAGCAGTTACTCGATAAGTCGCTATGGCTACACCTTC.

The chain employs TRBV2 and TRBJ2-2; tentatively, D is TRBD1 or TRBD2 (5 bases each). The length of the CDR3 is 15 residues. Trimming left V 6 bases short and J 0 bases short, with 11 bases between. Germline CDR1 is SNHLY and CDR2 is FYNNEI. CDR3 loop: CASRAGTPNTGELFF. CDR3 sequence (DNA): TGTGCCAGCAGGGCCGGGACCCCGAACACCGGGGAGCTGTTTTTT.

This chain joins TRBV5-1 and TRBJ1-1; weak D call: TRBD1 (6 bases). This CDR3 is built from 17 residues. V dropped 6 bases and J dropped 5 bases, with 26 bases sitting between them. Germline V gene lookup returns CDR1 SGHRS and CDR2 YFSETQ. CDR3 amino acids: CASTRDPPRGAFTEAFF. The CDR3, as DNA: TGCGCCAGCACCCGTGATCCCCCGCGGGGGGCCTTTACTGAAGCTTTCTTT.

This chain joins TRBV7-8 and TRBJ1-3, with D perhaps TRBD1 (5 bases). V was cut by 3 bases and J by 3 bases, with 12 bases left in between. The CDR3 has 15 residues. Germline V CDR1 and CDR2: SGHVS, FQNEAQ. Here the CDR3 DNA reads TGTGCCAGCAGCTTGTTTGGGGGGGTTGGAAACACCATATATTTT. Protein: CASSLFGGVGNTIYF.

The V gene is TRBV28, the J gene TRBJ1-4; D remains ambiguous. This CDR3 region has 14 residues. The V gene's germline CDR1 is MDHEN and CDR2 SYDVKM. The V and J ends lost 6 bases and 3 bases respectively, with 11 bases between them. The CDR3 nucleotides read TGTGCCAGCAGCTCCTCTGCAGCTAATGAAAAACTGTTTTTT. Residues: CASSSSAANEKLFF.

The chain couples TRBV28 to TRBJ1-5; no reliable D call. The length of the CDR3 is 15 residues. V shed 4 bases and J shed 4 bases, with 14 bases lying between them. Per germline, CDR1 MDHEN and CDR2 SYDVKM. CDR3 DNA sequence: TGTGCCAGCAGTTCCGAACGGACGGGGAATCAGCCCCAGCATTTT. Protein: CASSSERTGNQPQHF.

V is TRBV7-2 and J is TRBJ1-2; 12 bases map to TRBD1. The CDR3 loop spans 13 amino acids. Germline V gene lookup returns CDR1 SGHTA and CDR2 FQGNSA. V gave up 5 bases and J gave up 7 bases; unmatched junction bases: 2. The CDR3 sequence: CASSKGQGAGYTF. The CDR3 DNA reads TGTGCCAGCAGCAAGGGACAGGGGGCTGGCTACACCTTC.

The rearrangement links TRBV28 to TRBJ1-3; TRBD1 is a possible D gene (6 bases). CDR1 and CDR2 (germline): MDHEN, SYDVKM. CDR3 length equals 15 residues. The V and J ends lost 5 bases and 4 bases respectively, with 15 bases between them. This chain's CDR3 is CASSQNRAGGNTIYF. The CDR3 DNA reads TGTGCCAGCAGTCAAAACAGGGCCGGCGGAAACACCATATATTTT. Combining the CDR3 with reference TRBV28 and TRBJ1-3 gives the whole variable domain DVKVTQSSRYLVKRTGEKVFLECVQDMDHENMFWYRQDPGLGLRLIYFSYDVKMKEKGDIPEGYSVSREKKERFSLILESASTNQTSMYLCASSQNRAGGNTIYFGEGSWLTVV.

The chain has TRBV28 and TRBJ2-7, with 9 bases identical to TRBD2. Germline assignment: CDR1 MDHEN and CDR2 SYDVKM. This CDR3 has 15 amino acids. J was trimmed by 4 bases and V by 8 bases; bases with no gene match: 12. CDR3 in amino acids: CASQGGAGGWYEQYF. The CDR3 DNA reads TGTGCCAGCCAAGGGGGAGCGGGAGGTTGGTACGAGCAGTACTTC.

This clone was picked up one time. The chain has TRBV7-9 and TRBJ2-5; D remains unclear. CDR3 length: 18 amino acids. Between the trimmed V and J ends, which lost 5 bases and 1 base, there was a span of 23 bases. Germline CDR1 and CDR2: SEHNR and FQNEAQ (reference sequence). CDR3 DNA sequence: TGTGCCAGCAGCGAACGGCCGGTAGGGTATCTCCTCCAAGAGACCCAGTACTTC. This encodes CASSERPVGYLLQETQYF.

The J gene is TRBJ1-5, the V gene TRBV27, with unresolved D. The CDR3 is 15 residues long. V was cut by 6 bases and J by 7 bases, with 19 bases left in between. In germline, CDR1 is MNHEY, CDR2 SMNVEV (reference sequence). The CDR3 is CASSHVGRTRQPQHF. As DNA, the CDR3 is TGTGCCAGCAGCCACGTTGGGAGGACGCGACAGCCCCAGCATTTT.

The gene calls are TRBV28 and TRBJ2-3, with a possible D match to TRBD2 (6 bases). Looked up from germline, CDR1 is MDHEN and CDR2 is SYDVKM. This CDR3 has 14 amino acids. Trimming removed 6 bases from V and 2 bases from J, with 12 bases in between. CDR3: CASSPGTFTDTQYF. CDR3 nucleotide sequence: TGTGCCAGCAGCCCCGGGACTTTCACAGATACGCAGTATTTT.

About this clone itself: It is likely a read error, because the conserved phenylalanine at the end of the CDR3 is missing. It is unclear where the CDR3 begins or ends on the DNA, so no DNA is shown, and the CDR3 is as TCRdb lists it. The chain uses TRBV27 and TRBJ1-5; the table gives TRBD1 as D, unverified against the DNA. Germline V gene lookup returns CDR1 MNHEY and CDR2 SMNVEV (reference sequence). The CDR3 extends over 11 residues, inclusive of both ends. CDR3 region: CASSLRQARLD.

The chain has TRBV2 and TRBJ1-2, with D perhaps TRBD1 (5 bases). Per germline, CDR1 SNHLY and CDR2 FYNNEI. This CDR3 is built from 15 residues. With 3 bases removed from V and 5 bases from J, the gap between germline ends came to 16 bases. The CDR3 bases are TGTGCCAGCAGTGAGGGAAGGGGCCACCTTTATGGCTACACCTTC. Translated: CASSEGRGHLYGYTF. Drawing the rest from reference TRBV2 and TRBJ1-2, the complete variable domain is EPEVTQTPSHQVTQMGQEVILRCVPISNHLYFYWYRQILGQKVEFLVSFYNNEISEKSEIFDDQFSVERPDGSNFTLKIRSTKLEDSAMYFCASSEGRGHLYGYTFGSGTRLTVV.

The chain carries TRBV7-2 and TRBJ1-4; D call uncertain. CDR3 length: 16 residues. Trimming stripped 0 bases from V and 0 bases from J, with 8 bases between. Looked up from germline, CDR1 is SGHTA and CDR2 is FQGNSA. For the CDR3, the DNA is TGTGCCAGCAGCTTAGCTGCCGGAGCAACTAATGAAAAACTGTTTTTT. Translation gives CASSLAAGATNEKLFF.